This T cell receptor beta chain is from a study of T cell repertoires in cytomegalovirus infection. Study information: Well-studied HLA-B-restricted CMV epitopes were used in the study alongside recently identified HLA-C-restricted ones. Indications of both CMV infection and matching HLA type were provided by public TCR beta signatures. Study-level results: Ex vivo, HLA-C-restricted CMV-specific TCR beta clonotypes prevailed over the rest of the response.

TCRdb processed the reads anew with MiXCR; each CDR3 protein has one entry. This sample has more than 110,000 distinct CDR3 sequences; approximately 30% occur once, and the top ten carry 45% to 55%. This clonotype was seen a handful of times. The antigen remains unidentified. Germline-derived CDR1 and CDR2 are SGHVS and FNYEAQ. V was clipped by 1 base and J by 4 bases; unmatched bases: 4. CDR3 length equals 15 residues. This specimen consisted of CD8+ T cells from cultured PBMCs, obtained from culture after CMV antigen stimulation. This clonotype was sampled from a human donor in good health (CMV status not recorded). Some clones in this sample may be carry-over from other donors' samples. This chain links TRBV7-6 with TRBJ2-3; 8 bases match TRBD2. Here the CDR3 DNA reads TGTGCCAGCAGCTTAGGGACTAGCAGCCCAGATACGCAGTATTTT. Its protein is CASSLGTSSPDTQYF.